This T cell receptor (beta chain) was captured by sequencing in a study of blood T cell repertoires in COVID-19 (dated by TCRdb to 2020 to 2022). Concerning the study at large: The collaborator samples originated in the United States, Italy and Spain and spanned the acute and convalescent phases of COVID-19. The prospective study material was composed of cDNA or gDNA derived from T cells, B-cell-depleted T cells, or PBMCs. Deeply sampled blood TCRbeta repertoires from subjects exposed to, actively infected with, or recovered from COVID-19 were included in the dataset. The repertoires were released in a freely available public database meant as a resource for research on the immune response to SARS-CoV-2. The samples were drawn from the first 160 participants of the ongoing ImmuneRACE study and from some 1,300 subjects provided by 6 global collaborators. Nearly every sample came with metadata listing a de-identified subject ID, COVID-19 status, age in years and sex. HLA class I and class II types, where available, came from metadata supplied by the sample provider rather than from assay-based typing. The paper as a whole reports these results and caveats: The quantity of clinical and demographic metadata differed by source and by participant and was supplied without curation.

Each collaborating institution followed its own protocols to collect whole blood in K2EDTA tubes. For TCRbeta analysis, collaborators shipped samples in one of three forms: frozen whole blood, isolated PBMCs, or DNA extracted from either of those sample types. Concerning this clone: There is no known antigen for this receptor. Base qualities are not recorded, but no much larger clone differs from it by a single base.

The germline V gene (reference sequence) sets CDR1 to SEHNR and CDR2 to FQNEAQ. The germline V and J ends show losses of 5 bases and 3 bases respectively, and no gene match explains 3 bases of the junction. The CDR3 goes from the cysteine to the phenylalanine over 14 residues. CDR3 DNA is the only sequence kept; it has 42 bases, read in frame from the first base. The immunoSEQ Assay, a bias-controlled multiplex PCR, was used to amplify TCRbeta CDR3 regions from genomic DNA. In the source study's methods: Within the assay, amplification of reference gene primers was used to estimate how many nucleated cells each sample contained. To quantify the absolute abundance of each unique TCRbeta CDR3 rearrangement, sequence reads were collapsed and filtered. For each sample, productive Simpson clonality was calculated by taking the square root of Simpson's diversity index across productive rearrangements. TCRdb took over this immuneACCESS table, retaining in-frame rearrangements with V and J assigned. Such tables are incomplete; in checked studies, under half of the missing clones stem from an unresolved V gene, and the remainder is unexplained. V, J and clone size are those of that table, while D and trimming were read from the DNA. For this sample there are roughly 53,000 clones; around nine tenths appear just once. The ten largest clonotypes hold 3% to 3.5% of the sample.

The rearrangement joined TRBV7-9 to TRBJ2-5, and TRBD2 matches 10 of the central bases. The sample consisted of peripheral blood. This receptor was taken from a human donor in a cohort sampled during active COVID-19. At the DNA level, the sequence is TGTGCCAGCAGCCAGGGACTAGCGAAAGAGACCCAGTACTTC. It translates as CASSQGLAKETQYF. With all but the CDR3 taken from the reference TRBV7-9 and TRBJ2-5 genes, the full variable domain is: DTGVSQNPRHKITKRGQNVTFRCDPISEHNRLYWYRQTLGQGPEFLTYFQNEAQLEKSRLLSDRFSAERPKGSFSTLEIQRTEQGDSAMYLCASSQGLAKETQYFGPGTRLLVL.